The 26 T cell receptor beta chains presented below share a single source sample, sequenced in a study of T cells in Graves' hyperthyroidism and ophthalmopathy. The TCR beta CDR3 regions underwent amplification using RNA transcripts as the source. First-round RT-PCR targeting the TCR CDR3 was performed with the HTBI primer set. TCRdb reprocessed the multiplex PCR reads via MiXCR and lists one record per CDR3 protein. The data contain around 700,000 distinct CDR3 sequences, around 40% of them singletons. The sample was blood. All receptors come from a woman aged 40 to 50 with Graves' hyperthyroidism.

V usage is TRBV6-5 and J usage is TRBJ1-2; a possible D gene is TRBD1 (5 bases). V gave up 2 bases and J gave up 6 bases, with 13 bases separating them. In germline, CDR1 is MNHEY, CDR2 SVGAGI. This CDR3 contains 14 residues. CDR3 in amino acids: CASSYGTVAHGYTF. The CDR3 nucleotides are TGTGCCAGCAGTTACGGGACCGTAGCTCATGGCTACACCTTC.

Remarks on this clonotype: Being one base from a much bigger clone, this may be a read error. CDR3: CATSRQGFPGNAIYF. CDR3 nucleotides: TGTGCCACCAGCCGTCAGGGCTTTCCCGGAAACGCCATATATTTT. This sequence joins TRBV15 and TRBJ1-3, with a weak D call TRBD1 (5 bases). The CDR3 covers 15 residues. Germline loops: CDR1 LNHNV, CDR2 YYDKDF (reference sequence).

The V gene is TRBV3-1, the J gene TRBJ1-2; no clear D gene. V lost 0 bases and J 7 bases, leaving 12 bases between the germline ends. The length of the CDR3 is 14 residues. In germline, CDR1 is LGHDT, CDR2 YNNKEL (reference sequence). In nucleotides, the CDR3 is TGTGCCAGCAGCCAAGAAGGTATGGGAGGTGGCTACACCTTC. Protein product: CASSQEGMGGGYTF. Together with reference TRBV3-1 and TRBJ1-2, the CDR3 gives the full variable domain: DTAVSQTPKYLVTQMGNDKSIKCEQNLGHDTMYWYKQDSKKFLKIMFSYNNKELIINETVPNRFSPKSPDKAHLNLHINSLELGDSAVYFCASSQEGMGGGYTFGSGTRLTVV.

V and J are TRBV5-1 and TRBJ1-1; no reliable D call. CDR1 is SGHRS and CDR2 is YFSETQ in the germline V gene. The length of the CDR3 is 16 residues. V was pared by 4 bases and J by 2 bases, with 18 bases between. CDR3 protein: CASSQDHLDLNTEAFF. The CDR3 bases are TGCGCCAGCAGCCAAGATCATTTAGACTTAAACACTGAAGCTTTCTTT. Full variable domain (outside the CDR3, taken from reference TRBV5-1 and TRBJ1-1): KAGVTQTPRYLIKTRGQQVTLSCSPISGHRSVSWYQQTPGQGLQFLFEYFSETQRNKGNFPGRFSGRQFSNSRSEMNVSTLELGDSALYLCASSQDHLDLNTEAFFGQGTRLTVV.

This clonotype was seen a single time. At one boundary the junction diverges from the germline segment, which might be a read error. This chain links TRBV19 with TRBJ2-2; D ambiguous. CDR3 length: 14 amino acids. Germline V gene sequence: CDR1 LNHDA, CDR2 SQIVND (reference sequence). CDR3 nucleotides: TGTGCCAGTAGAATAGCAGCGAACACCGGGGAGCTGTTTTTT. It codes for CASRIAANTGELFF.

Notes on this clonotype: A single base separates this from a much larger clone, so it may be a read error. The rearrangement uses TRBV7-2 and TRBJ2-7; unclear D gene. The germline gives CDR1 SGHTA, CDR2 FQGNSA. This CDR3 region has 14 residues. Trimming removed 7 bases at V and 2 bases at J, with 15 bases between. Here the CDR3 DNA reads TGTGCCAGCACCCAGAGAGTAGGGACCTACGAGCAGTACTTC. Amino acid sequence: CASTQRVGTYEQYF.

Concerning this clonotype itself: A far larger clone is one base from this, pointing to a likely read error. CDR3 in DNA: TGTGCCAGCAGCCCCGCGACAGGGACTGAAGCTTTCTTT. Its translation: CASSPATGTEAFF. The V gene is TRBV6-5, the J gene TRBJ1-1; TRBD1 matches 7 bases. The CDR3 loop spans 13 amino acids. J was trimmed by 5 bases and V by 6 bases; bases with no gene match: 6. Per germline, CDR1 MNHEY and CDR2 SVGAGI.

V usage is TRBV29-1 and J usage is TRBJ1-4; no firm D call. V was trimmed by 3 bases and J by 2 bases, leaving 16 bases between them. The CDR3 extends over 16 amino acids. Germline loops: CDR1 SQVTM, CDR2 ANQGSEA. The CDR3 bases are TGCAGCGTTGACGACGGGGTAGGCCCGACTAATGAAAAACTGTTTTTT. This gives the protein CSVDDGVGPTNEKLFF.

This clonotype was recorded many times. J is TRBJ2-7 and V is TRBV7-2; either TRBD1 or TRBD2 may fit D (5 bases each). The germline gives CDR1 SGHTA, CDR2 FQGNSA. The CDR3 consists of 12 residues. V lost 4 bases, J lost 12 bases, and 16 bases lay in between. CDR3 sequence: CASSSLRDRTYF. The CDR3 nucleotides are TGTGCCAGCAGCTCCCTCCGGGACCGCACGTACTTC. The full variable domain, with the rest looked up from reference TRBV7-2 and TRBJ2-7, is GAGVSQSPSNKVTEKGKDVELRCDPISGHTALYWYRQSLGQGLEFLIYFQGNSAPDKSGLPSDRFSAERTGGSVSTLTIQRTQQEDSAVYLCASSSLRDRTYFGPGTRLTVT.

A few counts support this clonotype. The J gene is TRBJ1-6, the V gene TRBV5-1; 7 bases align to TRBD1. Germline CDR1 is SGHRS and CDR2 is YFSETQ. The CDR3 spans 16 residues. The V gene end was trimmed by 1 base and the J gene end by 7 bases; junction bases not matched to a gene: 8. This CDR3 is CASSLYLDRANSPLHF. For the CDR3, the DNA is TGCGCCAGCAGCTTGTACCTCGACAGGGCGAATTCACCCCTCCACTTT.

The chain carries TRBV5-6 and TRBJ2-7, with 13 nucleotides matching TRBD2. V shed 4 bases, J shed 6 bases, and the junction held 4 bases outside the gene matches. Germline V gives CDR1 SGHDT, CDR2 YYEEEE. CDR3 length equals 14 residues. The CDR3 coding sequence is TGTGCCAGCAGCCCCGGACTAGCGGGAGCCGAGCAGTACTTC. Its protein product is CASSPGLAGAEQYF.

The table lists this clonotype with a count of one. The chain links TRBV7-6 to TRBJ1-1; 9 bases are shared with TRBD1. V lost 5 bases, J lost 1 base, and 11 bases stayed unmatched. The CDR3 is 17 amino acids. The germline gives CDR1 SGHVS, CDR2 FNYEAQ. The DNA of the CDR3 is TGTGCCAGCAGCCCCCGGGGGACAGGGTCGAAGAACACTGAAGCTTTCTTT. Amino acid sequence: CASSPRGTGSKNTEAFF.

Details on this clonotype: A junction boundary mismatches the germline segment, possibly from a read error. The chain's CDR3 is CASSSQTFSYGQYF. The CDR3 DNA sequence: TGTGCCAGCAGCTCCCAGACATTCTCCTACGGGCAGTACTTC. V usage is TRBV11-2 and J usage is TRBJ2-7; D call uncertain. This CDR3 region has 14 residues. Germline CDR1 and CDR2: SGHAT and FQNNGV.

In its sample, this clonotype was seen many times. CDR3 in amino acids: CSVGAEYGYTF. The DNA for the CDR3 is TGCAGCGTGGGCGCAGAGTATGGCTACACCTTC. The chain recombines TRBV29-1 with TRBJ1-2; D gene unclear. Germline V CDR1 and CDR2: SQVTM, ANQGSEA. The CDR3 length is 11 residues. V was clipped by 6 bases and J by 5 bases, with 10 bases between them. The full variable domain, rest sourced from reference TRBV29-1 and TRBJ1-2, is SAVISQKPSRDICQRGTSLTIQCQVDSQVTMMFWYRQQPGQSLTLIATANQGSEATYESGFVIDKFPISRPNLTFSTLTVSNMSPEDSSIYLCSVGAEYGYTFGSGTRLTVV.

This clonotype was observed many times. The rearrangement joins TRBV2 to TRBJ2-5; D unresolved. Germline assignment: CDR1 SNHLY and CDR2 FYNNEI. This CDR3 is built from 11 residues. V shed 4 bases and J shed 3 bases, with 3 bases lying between them. CDR3 sequence reads: CASSGEETQYF. The CDR3 DNA reads TGTGCCAGCAGTGGGGAAGAGACCCAGTACTTC.

CDR3 nucleotide sequence: TGCGCCAGCAGCGCCACTCCTGGGGGCGCGTTGGGCTACACCTTC. Residues: CASSATPGGALGYTF. The chain carries TRBV5-1 and TRBJ1-2, with D possibly matching TRBD1 (6 bases). Trimming stripped 4 bases from V and 8 bases from J, with 21 bases between. Germline loops: CDR1 SGHRS, CDR2 YFSETQ. The CDR3 has 15 amino acids.

In its sample, this clonotype was seen a few times. The rearrangement joins TRBV7-2 to TRBJ2-7; 16 bases match TRBD2. With 5 bases clipped from V and 7 bases from J, the junction kept 8 bases outside the gene matches. CDR1 and CDR2 from the germline V gene are SGHTA and FQGNSA. The CDR3 contains 16 residues. CDR3 DNA sequence: TGTGCCAGCAGCCCCGGGACTAGCGGGGGGGCAGAAGAGCAGTACTTC. Translating gives CASSPGTSGGAEEQYF.

Only a few counts were recorded for this clonotype. V usage is TRBV3-1 and J usage is TRBJ2-7; D is tentatively TRBD1 or TRBD2 (5 bases each). V was pared by 1 base and J by 12 bases, with 10 bases between. Germline-derived CDR1 and CDR2 are LGHDT and YNNKEL (reference sequence). The CDR3 spans 11 residues. The CDR3 region is CASSQGDRSYF. Written as DNA, the CDR3 is TGTGCCAGCAGCCAAGGGGACCGATCGTACTTC.

The chain uses TRBV7-9 and TRBJ2-7; D is tentatively TRBD1 or TRBD2 (5 bases each). The V gene lost 4 bases and the J gene lost 7 bases, with 20 bases spanning the gap. The germline V gene has CDR1 SEHNR and CDR2 FQNEAQ (reference sequence). The CDR3 spans 15 residues. Written as DNA, the CDR3 is TGTGCCAGCAGCTCCGGGGCCGGGGCCGTAAATGAGCAGTACTTC. Encoded protein: CASSSGAGAVNEQYF. The variable domain in full, with the rest retrieved from reference TRBV7-9 and TRBJ2-7, is DTGVSQNPRHKITKRGQNVTFRCDPISEHNRLYWYRQTLGQGPEFLTYFQNEAQLEKSRLLSDRFSAERPKGSFSTLEIQRTEQGDSAMYLCASSSGAGAVNEQYFGPGTRLTVT.

V and J are TRBV29-1 and TRBJ1-2; no clear D gene. The CDR3 spans 12 residues. The germline V gene encodes CDR1 SQVTM and CDR2 ANQGSEA. Trimming left V 3 bases short and J 7 bases short, with 12 bases between. The CDR3 is CSVDDGLTGYTF. CDR3 sequence (DNA): TGCAGCGTTGACGACGGGCTGACTGGCTACACCTTC.

This clonotype was seen ten or more times. V is TRBV15 and J is TRBJ1-1; D is unresolved. V lost 5 bases, J lost 13 bases, and 17 bases lay in between. The germline CDR1 and CDR2 sequences are LNHNV and YYDKDF (reference sequence). The CDR3 contains 12 residues. The CDR3: CATSSSGGPVFF. The CDR3 DNA follows: TGTGCCACCAGCTCCTCAGGTGGGCCGGTTTTCTTT. The whole variable domain, filled in from reference TRBV15 and TRBJ1-1, reads DAMVIQNPRYQVTQFGKPVTLSCSQTLNHNVMYWYQQKSSQAPKLLFHYYDKDFNNEADTPDNFQSRRPNTSFCFLDIRSPGLGDTAMYLCATSSSGGPVFFGQGTRLTVV.

This clonotype was found once. The chain uses TRBV10-2 and TRBJ1-1; TRBD1 agrees at 7 bases. Per the germline V gene, CDR1 is WSHSY and CDR2 is SAAADI. CDR3 size: 13 residues. The V and J ends lost 6 bases and 4 bases, in that order; junction bases with no gene match: 5. The CDR3 region has the DNA TGCGCCAGCAGGGTTGACAGGGCCACTGAAGCTTTCTTT. It codes for CASRVDRATEAFF.

CDR3 sequence (DNA): TGCAGTGCTAGGGATTATCGACAGGGCCTTAATGAAAAACTGTTTTTT. Protein: CSARDYRQGLNEKLFF. The chain is built from TRBV20-1 and TRBJ1-4; TRBD1 matches 7 bases. The germline gives CDR1 DFQATT, CDR2 SNEGSKA (reference sequence). CDR3 size: 16 residues. V trimming: 3 bases; J trimming: 4 bases; junction bases outside the gene matches: 11.

This clonotype was detected a few times. This chain connects TRBV6-5 to TRBJ1-5; unclear D gene. This CDR3 is 13 amino acids long. The germline V gene has CDR1 MNHEY and CDR2 SVGAGI. V lost 6 bases and J lost 7, with 13 bases in between. This CDR3 reads CASSRAHGQPQHF. CDR3 bases: TGTGCCAGCAGCCGGGCGCATGGACAGCCCCAGCATTTT.

This clonotype was observed at least ten times. The chain carries TRBV2 and TRBJ1-5; D is perhaps TRBD1 (5 bases). The V end was cut by 1 base, the J end by 0 bases, with 7 bases between. Germline loops: CDR1 SNHLY, CDR2 FYNNEI. CDR3 length: 15 amino acids. CDR3 sequence reads: CASSEVGDSNQPQHF. The CDR3 bases are TGTGCCAGCAGTGAAGTAGGGGATAGCAATCAGCCCCAGCATTTT.

This clonotype was seen a few times. The chain has TRBV19 and TRBJ1-2; 7 nucleotides align to TRBD1. This CDR3 spans 14 amino acids. CDR1 and CDR2 (germline): LNHDA, SQIVND (reference sequence). V trimming: 5 bases; J trimming: 8 bases; junction bases outside the gene matches: 11. The CDR3, as DNA: TGTGCCAGTAGTCCACTACAGGGGCTTAGCGGCTACACCTTC. Encoded protein: CASSPLQGLSGYTF.